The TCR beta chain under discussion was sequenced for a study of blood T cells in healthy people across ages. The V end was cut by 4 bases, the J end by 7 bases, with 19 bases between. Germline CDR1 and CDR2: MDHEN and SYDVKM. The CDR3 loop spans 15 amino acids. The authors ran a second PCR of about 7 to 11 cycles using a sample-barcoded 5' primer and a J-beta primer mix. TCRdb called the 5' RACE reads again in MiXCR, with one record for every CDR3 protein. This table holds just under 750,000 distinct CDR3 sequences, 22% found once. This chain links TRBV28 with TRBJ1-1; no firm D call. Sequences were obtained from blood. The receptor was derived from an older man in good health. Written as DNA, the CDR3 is TGTGCCAGCAGTTCCGGAGGTAGCCGGGATGGTGAAGCTTTCTTT. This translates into CASSSGGSRDGEAFF.